This T cell receptor beta chain was sequenced in a study of cytomegalovirus exposure and HLA in healthy donors. 60 Vbeta and 13 Jbeta primers were used in PCR. Generated by immunoSEQ multiplex PCR, the TCRdb table keeps only in-frame clones and is missing some. Its table records about 120,000 clones. Worth noting for this clone: Antigen unknown.

Regarding the study as a whole: The listing of 160 or so TCR beta chains classed them as cytomegalovirus-associated.

This CDR3 contains 18 residues. V shed 2 bases and J shed 0 bases, with 18 bases lying between them. CDR1 SGHTS and CDR2 YDEGEE come from the germline V gene. The chain links TRBV5-8 to TRBJ1-3, with D possibly being TRBD1 (6 bases). Sequencing used PBMCs. The clonotype was recovered from a man aged 18 to 35 in good health and CMV-seronegative. The CDR3 sequence is CASSFQGSVVNSGNTIYF. CDR3 nucleotides: TGTGCCAGCAGCTTTCAGGGGTCGGTAGTAAACTCTGGAAACACCATATATTTT.